A selection of T cell receptor beta chains follows, all from one sample in a study of PD-L1 blockade in urothelial cancer. Some clones are missing from TCRdb's copy, which holds only in-frame ones; the method was immunoSEQ multiplex PCR. This sample has 50,000 to 60,000 clones, with about 86% found just once. The sequences come from PBMCs, collected around atezolizumab (anti-PD-L1) treatment. Receptors originate from a man in his fifties with urothelial cancer. Each CDR3 is given with its conserved first and last residue. D genes are given only for firm matches. Only some rows state a clone size, as once, few, many or a class for expanded clones.

TRBD1 TRBJ2-7 NA TRBV30 TGTGCCTGGAACCGGGACAGGAGGTCTCACGAGCAGTACTTC CAWNRDRRSHEQYF
NA TRBJ1-1 NA TRBV6-5 TGTGCCAGCAGTTACGGGAGACTAATTATGAACACTGAAGCTTTCTTT CASSYGRLIMNTEAFF
NA TRBJ1-2 NA TRBV2 TGTGCCAGCACTTACAGGGCCCTGAACTATGGCTACACCTTC CASTYRALNYGYTF
TRBD1 TRBJ2-7 NA TRBV10-3 TGTGCCACCGGAGAGACAGGGGGCTACGAGCAGTACTTC CATGETGGYEQYF
NA TRBJ1-1 NA TRBV19 TGTGCCAGTTTAGAGAACACTGAAGCTTTCTTT CASLENTEAFF
NA TRBJ2-6 NA TRBV5-5 TGTGCCAGCAGCTTGGGTCTAAACTCTGGGGCCAACGTCCTGACTTTC CASSLGLNSGANVLTF
TRBD1 TRBJ2-2 NA TRBV5-1 TGCGCCAGCAGCCCCCGGGGAGGACAGGGCGGCACCGGGGAGCTGTTTTTT CASSPRGGQGGTGELFF
TRBD1 TRBJ1-2 NA TRBV18 TGTGCCAGCTCGCCGAACAGGGGGCAAGACTTTGGCTACACCTTC CASSPNRGQDFGYTF
NA TRBJ2-2 once TRBV11-2 TGTGCCAGCAGCTTAAACTCGCGAATAAACACCGGGGAGCTGTTTTTT CASSLNSRINTGELFF
NA TRBJ2-1 NA TRBV25-1 TGTGCCAGCAGGTCTACAGGGAGGGGGGGCTACAATGAGCAGTTCTTC CASRSTGRGGYNEQFF
NA TRBJ2-7 NA TRBV5-1 TGCGCCAGCAGCTTGGGACAGGGAGGTGCCGAGCAGTACTTC CASSLGQGGAEQYF
NA TRBJ1-3 NA TRBV5-5 TGTGCCAGCAGCCAGGGGCAGGGGCGGAACACCATATATTTT CASSQGQGRNTIYF
NA TRBJ2-5 NA TRBV11-2 TGTGCCAGCAGCCCTAGAGGGGAGACCCAGTACTTC CASSPRGETQYF
NA TRBJ2-2 NA TRBV4-1 TGCGCCAGCAGCCAAGACAGGTCCAGGGACACCGGGGAGCTGTTTTTT CASSQDRSRDTGELFF
NA TRBJ2-3 NA TRBV7-3 TGTGCCAGCAGCTTAACGAAGGGGAGGCCAGATACGCAGTATTTT CASSLTKGRPDTQYF
TRBD2 TRBJ2-1 once TRBV7-2 TGTGCCAGCAGCTCCTGGACTAGCGGGAGCTCCTACAATGAGCAGTTCTTC CASSSWTSGSSYNEQFF
NA TRBJ1-1 NA TRBV7-8 TGTGCCAGCAGCGATTGGGGGGGCCCCACTGAAGCTTTCTTT CASSDWGGPTEAFF
NA TRBJ1-1 once TRBV4-1 TGCGCCAGCAGCCACCCCGACAGGACCACTGAAGCTTTCTTT CASSHPDRTTEAFF
NA TRBJ1-2 NA TRBV5-4 TGTGCCAGCAGCTTGGTGCAGGCTAACTATGGCTACACCTTC CASSLVQANYGYTF
NA TRBJ1-1 NA TRBV5-4 TGTGCCAGCAGCGCCACAGGAATGAACACTGAAGCTTTCTTT CASSATGMNTEAFF
TRBD2 TRBJ2-3 NA TRBV5-4 TGTGCCAGCAGCCTGAGCGGGATCACAGATACGCAGTATTTT CASSLSGITDTQYF
TRBD1 TRBJ1-2 once TRBV9 TGTGCCAGCAGCCCGACAGGGGGCTCGGCCTATGGCTACACCTTC CASSPTGGSAYGYTF
TRBD2 TRBJ2-7 few TRBV19 TGTGCCAGTAGTATAACTTTAGCGGGGTACTACGAGCAGTACTTC CASSITLAGYYEQYF
NA TRBJ1-3 once TRBV6-1 TGTGCCAGCAGGCGGGACTTTAGCTCTGGAAACACCATATATTTT CASRRDFSSGNTIYF
TRBD1 TRBJ2-1 NA TRBV2 TGTGCCAGCAGTAAGGGACAGGGTAACTACAATGAGCAGTTCTTC CASSKGQGNYNEQFF
TRBD2 TRBJ2-1 NA TRBV18 TGTGCCAGCTCACCACCGGCTAGCGGATACAATGAGCAGTTCTTC CASSPPASGYNEQFF
TRBD1 TRBJ1-3 once TRBV28 TGTGCCAGCACCTCCCGGGGTGACAGGGGGACTGGAAACACCATATATTTT CASTSRGDRGTGNTIYF
TRBD1 TRBJ1-3 NA TRBV19 TGTGCCACCCGACAGGGTACTGTCTCTGGAAACACCATATATTTT CATRQGTVSGNTIYF
NA TRBJ1-2 NA TRBV7-2 TGTGCCAGCAGCTTGGGGGAGGTTATGACTTTCTATGGCTACACCTTC CASSLGEVMTFYGYTF
NA TRBJ1-2 NA TRBV9 TGTGCCAGCAGCTTCAACGGAGCTGGCGATGGCTACACCTTC CASSFNGAGDGYTF
TRBD1 TRBJ1-5 NA TRBV28 TGTGCCAGCAGTGAGAGTGGGGTGGACAGGGGAAAGAATCAGCCCCAGCATTTT CASSESGVDRGKNQPQHF
TRBD1 TRBJ2-1 NA TRBV7-2 TGTGCCAGCAGCATGACAGGGACCTCCTACAATGAGCAGTTCTTC CASSMTGTSYNEQFF
NA TRBJ1-5 NA TRBV28 TGTGCCAGCTCGGGGAGTCCCTATCAGCCCCAGCATTTT CASSGSPYQPQHF
NA TRBJ2-7 NA TRBV5-4 TGTGCCAGCAGACCCGACAGCCTTTGGGGCGAGCAGTACTTC CASRPDSLWGEQYF
TRBD2 TRBJ2-5 NA TRBV10-2 TGCGCCAGCAGACTCCCGACTGGCAGCGGGGGAGAGACCCAGTACTTC CASRLPTGSGGETQYF